Sequencing of this TCR beta chain was carried out in a study of shared clonotypes between healthy human individuals. General study findings and limits: Shared across a handful of donors were 4% to 6% of the naive CD4 clonotypes. Naive subsets tended to show greater estimated richness than memory subsets. It was expected that sequencing depth would affect clonotype sharing among donors.

Comments on this clone: What it binds is not known.

This CDR3 is built from 15 residues. Trimming removed 1 base from V and 1 base from J, with 11 bases in between. The germline V gene encodes CDR1 MGHRA and CDR2 YSYEKL. Recent acute infections and vaccinations were absent in the healthy HIV-negative adult donors. The table came from immunoSEQ multiplex PCR; TCRdb's copy has only in-frame clones and leaves some out. The table shows under 600,000 clones, with more than 95% occurring only once. The V and J genes are TRBV4-1 and TRBJ2-7; maybe TRBD2 (5 bases). The sample was naive CD4+ T cells sorted from blood. Subset in this sample: CD45RA+ positively selected. This receptor was obtained from a woman under 40 in good health. The CDR3 sequence is CASSQGRGASYEQYF. In nucleotides, the CDR3 is TGCGCCAGCAGCCAAGGACGGGGAGCTTCCTACGAGCAGTACTTC.